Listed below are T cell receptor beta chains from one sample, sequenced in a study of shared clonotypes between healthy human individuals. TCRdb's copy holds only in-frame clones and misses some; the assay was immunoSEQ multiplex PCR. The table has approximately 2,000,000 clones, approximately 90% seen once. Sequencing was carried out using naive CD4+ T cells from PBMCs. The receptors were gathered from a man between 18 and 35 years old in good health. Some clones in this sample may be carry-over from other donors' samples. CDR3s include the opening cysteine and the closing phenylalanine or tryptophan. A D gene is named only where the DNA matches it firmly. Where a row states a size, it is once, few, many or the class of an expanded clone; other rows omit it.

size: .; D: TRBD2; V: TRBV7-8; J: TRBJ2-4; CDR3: CASSLDRGGSWDIQYF; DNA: TGTGCCAGCAGCTTAGATCGGGGCGGGAGTTGGGACATTCAGTACTTC
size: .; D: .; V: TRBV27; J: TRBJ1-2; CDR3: CASSPSAYSSLSYTF; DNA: TGTGCCAGCAGTCCCTCGGCCTACTCGTCGCTTAGCTACACCTTC
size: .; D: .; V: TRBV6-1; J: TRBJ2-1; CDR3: CASSEQPTSLGSNEQFF; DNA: TGTGCCAGCAGTGAGCAACCGACTAGTCTTGGCAGCAATGAGCAGTTCTTC
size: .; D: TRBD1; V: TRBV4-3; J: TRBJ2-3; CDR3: CASSQDRTGQLTDTQYF; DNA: TGCGCCAGCAGCCAAGATCGGACAGGACAACTCACAGATACGCAGTATTTT
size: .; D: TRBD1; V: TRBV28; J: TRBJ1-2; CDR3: CASSLGQGIGYTF; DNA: TGTGCCAGCAGTTTGGGACAGGGAATTGGCTACACCTTC
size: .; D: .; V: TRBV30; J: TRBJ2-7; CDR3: CAWSGRWGLYEQYF; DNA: TGTGCCTGGAGTGGGCGATGGGGGTTATACGAGCAGTACTTC
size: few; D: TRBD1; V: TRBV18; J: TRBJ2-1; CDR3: CASSPGTGGYNEQFF; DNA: TGTGCCAGCTCACCCGGGACAGGGGGCTACAATGAGCAGTTCTTC
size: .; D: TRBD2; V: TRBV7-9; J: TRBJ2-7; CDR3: CASSLASGRAYEQYF; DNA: TGTGCCAGCAGCTTAGCTAGCGGGAGGGCCTACGAGCAGTACTTC
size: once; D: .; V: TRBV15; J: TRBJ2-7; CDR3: CATSRVSGLGSYEQYF; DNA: TGTGCCACCAGCAGAGTGTCCGGTCTAGGTTCCTACGAGCAGTACTTC
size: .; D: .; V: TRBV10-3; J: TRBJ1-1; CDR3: CAISESSRREVAEAFF; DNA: TGTGCCATCAGTGAGTCCTCGAGACGGGAGGTCGCTGAAGCTTTCTTT
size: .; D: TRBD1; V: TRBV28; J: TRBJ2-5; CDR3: CASSSWTGTWTQYF; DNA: TGTGCCAGCAGTTCATGGACAGGGACATGGACCCAGTACTTC
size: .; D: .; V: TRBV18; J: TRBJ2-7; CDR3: CASSPLVGGSYEQYF; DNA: TGTGCCAGCTCACCACTAGTGGGAGGTTCCTACGAGCAGTACTTC
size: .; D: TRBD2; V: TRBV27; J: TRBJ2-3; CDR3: CASSRGLAGGPGTQYF; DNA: TGTGCCAGCAGCCGGGGACTAGCGGGAGGGCCGGGTACGCAGTATTTT
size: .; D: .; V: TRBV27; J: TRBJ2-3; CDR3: CASSTLYRGTPYTQYF; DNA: TGTGCCAGCAGCACCCTTTACCGGGGGACACCTTATACGCAGTATTTT